The 8 T cell receptor beta chains below all came from one sample that was sequenced in a study of blood T cell repertoires in COVID-19. Clones were sequenced by immunoSEQ multiplex PCR, and TCRdb holds only the in-frame ones, with some missing. The sample contains 65,000 to 95,000 clones, roughly 80% of which appear only once. What was sequenced was peripheral blood. The receptors stem from a man at least 80 years old with active or convalescent COVID-19.

This clone has a single count. J is TRBJ2-2 and V is TRBV3-1 (or the pseudogene TRBV3-2), with TRBD2 identical over 10 bases. After removal of 4 bases from V and 7 bases from J, the junction contained 9 bases not matched to a gene. Germline V gene data show CDR1 as LGHDT and CDR2 as YNNKEL (reference sequence). This CDR3 is built from 16 residues. DNA of the CDR3: TGTGCCAGCAGCCCAGAGAGCGGGAGGGCGAACGGGGAGCTGTTTTTT. It codes for CASSPESGRANGELFF.

This rearrangement joins TRBV19 to TRBJ1-1; D is unclear. This CDR3 has 12 amino acids. Trimming removed 10 bases from V and 10 bases from J, with 19 bases in between. Germline CDR1 reads LNHDA; CDR2 reads SQIVND (reference sequence). The CDR3 sequence: CATKSGVDGAFF. Here the CDR3 DNA reads TGTGCCACCAAAAGCGGGGTCGATGGAGCTTTCTTT.

Here the CDR3 reads CASSRWVGAVRNTEAFF. CDR3 bases: TGTGCCAGCAGCCGGTGGGTAGGGGCGGTTAGGAACACTGAAGCTTTCTTT. The chain is built from TRBV7-9 and TRBJ1-1, with D perhaps TRBD1 (5 bases). This CDR3 comprises 17 residues. Trimming took off 5 bases at V and 1 base at J, with 20 bases between the two ends. Germline V gene sequence: CDR1 SEHNR, CDR2 FQNEAQ (reference sequence).

V usage is TRBV11-2 and J usage is TRBJ2-1; possibly TRBD2 for D (6 bases). The V end was cut by 5 bases, the J end by 4 bases, with 15 bases between. Germline V gene data show CDR1 as SGHAT and CDR2 as FQNNGV. This CDR3 comprises 15 residues. The CDR3, as DNA: TGTGCCAGCAGCGGTCTCGCGGGGACTTACAATGAGCAGTTCTTC. This encodes CASSGLAGTYNEQFF.

V and J are TRBV19 and TRBJ2-5, with D perhaps TRBD1 (6 bases). Trimming shortened V by 4 bases and J by 7 bases, and 13 bases separated the two germline ends. The CDR3 has 13 amino acids. Germline-derived CDR1 and CDR2 are LNHDA and SQIVND (reference sequence). The CDR3 loop reads CASSRTDTGTQYF. Written as DNA, the CDR3 is TGTGCCAGTAGTAGGACAGATACTGGGACCCAGTACTTC. The variable domain in full, completed from reference TRBV19 and TRBJ2-5, reads DGGITQSPKYLFRKEGQNVTLSCEQNLNHDAMYWYRQDPGQGLRLIYYSQIVNDFQKGDIAEGYSVSREKKESFPLTVTSAQKNPTAFYLCASSRTDTGTQYFGPGTRLLVL.

The chain links TRBV27 to TRBJ1-2; TRBD1 might be the D (5 bases). The CDR3 extends over 14 amino acids. Germline V CDR1 and CDR2: MNHEY, SMNVEV (reference sequence). Trimming took 5 bases from V and 4 from J, leaving 14 bases between them. The CDR3 loop reads CASSASTVLYGYTF. The CDR3 DNA is TGTGCCAGCAGTGCATCGACAGTTCTCTATGGCTACACCTTC.

The rearrangement links TRBV30 to TRBJ2-2; D call uncertain. V gave up 0 bases and J gave up 7 bases, with 6 bases separating them. CDR3 length equals 12 residues. The germline CDR1 and CDR2 sequences are GTSNPN and SVGIG (reference sequence). CDR3 nucleotides: TGTGCCTGGAGTGTAGCCTTCGGGGAGCTGTTTTTT. Translated, it gives CAWSVAFGELFF.

Remarks on this clone: Distinct nucleotide sequences in the sample also encode this CDR3. V usage is TRBV28 and J usage is TRBJ1-4; D remains ambiguous. The germline CDR1 and CDR2 sequences are MDHEN and SYDVKM. Trimming took off 2 bases at V and 1 base at J, with 5 bases between the two ends. CDR3 length: 14 amino acids. The CDR3 here is CASSLGGTNEKLFF. CDR3 DNA: TGTGCCAGCAGTTTAGGCGGAACTAATGAAAAACTGTTTTTT.